This entry features one T cell receptor (beta chain) sequence. CD4+ cell separation produced CD45RA+ naive and CD45RA-negative memory subsets. Germline V CDR1 and CDR2: LNHNV, YYDKDF (reference sequence). The CDR3 is 16 residues long. V lost 0 bases to trimming and J lost 5 bases, with 17 bases between them. These data originate in a study of shared clonotypes between healthy human individuals. Study in general: Each donor's CD4 naive and CD4 memory cells filled three plates apiece, CD8 naive two, and CD8 memory one.

This table comes from immunoSEQ multiplex PCR, and its TCRdb copy is limited to in-frame clones, with some not included. Found here are around 2.5 million clones, 80% to 95% of them singletons; the top ten hold roughly 0.39%. Sequenced sample: naive CD4+ T cells from PBMCs. As for subset: CD45RA+ positively selected. The chain employs TRBV15 and TRBJ2-7; D could derive from TRBD1 or TRBD2 (5 bases each). The sequence came from a man younger than 35 in good health. Some clones in this sample may be carry-over from other donors' samples. This CDR3 is CATSRDGWGYGNEQYF. For the CDR3, the DNA is TGTGCCACCAGCAGAGATGGTTGGGGGTATGGAAACGAGCAGTACTTC. Variable domain in full (rest from reference TRBV15 and TRBJ2-7): DAMVIQNPRYQVTQFGKPVTLSCSQTLNHNVMYWYQQKSSQAPKLLFHYYDKDFNNEADTPDNFQSRRPNTSFCFLDIRSPGLGDTAMYLCATSRDGWGYGNEQYFGPGTRLTVT.